This TCR beta chain derives from a study of cytotoxic CD8 clonotypes in ibrutinib-treated CLL. Study-level background: Productive templates averaged 255,043 per sample, and productive rearrangements 90,000 to 95,000.

Here immunoSEQ multiplex PCR was the method, and the copy in TCRdb shows in-frame clones only, minus some. Here the sample spans fewer than 400,000 clones, under 70% being singletons. CDR1 SGHVS and CDR2 FNYEAQ come from the germline V gene. The CDR3 extends over 15 amino acids. V shed 7 bases and J shed 7 bases, with 22 bases lying between them. The rearrangement uses TRBV7-6 and TRBJ2-5; D could derive from TRBD1 or TRBD2 (5 bases each). The clonotype comes from a human donor with chronic lymphocytic leukemia. The input for sequencing was PBMCs, taken after 36 months of ibrutinib treatment. CDR3 protein: CASNHPHVGEGTQYF. In nucleotides, the CDR3 is TGTGCCAGCAACCATCCCCACGTGGGGGAAGGGACCCAGTACTTC.